A single sample gave rise to the 21 T cell receptor beta chains below, sequenced in a study of blood T cell repertoires in COVID-19. Sequencing was performed with immunoSEQ multiplex PCR; in TCRdb, only in-frame clones are kept and a portion is missing. The sample yields roughly 110,000 clones, about three quarters seen once. The sample was peripheral blood. These receptors originate from a man between 65 and 85 years old with acute or convalescent COVID-19.

V usage is TRBV2 and J usage is TRBJ1-4, with D hard to call. The CDR3 length is 13 residues. The V end lost 3 bases, the J end lost 10 bases, and 12 bases lay between the germline ends. Germline values: CDR1 SNHLY, CDR2 FYNNEI. CDR3 region: CASSEVLSGKLFF. CDR3 in DNA: TGTGCCAGCAGTGAGGTTCTGAGTGGAAAACTGTTTTTT.

The table lists this clone with a count of one. The V call is TRBV12-3 or TRBV12-4, the J call TRBJ1-2; D call uncertain. The CDR3 sequence is 13 residues long. V lost 1 base, J lost 4 bases, and 7 bases lay in between. The CDR3 here is CASSLELPYGYTF. CDR3 nucleotide sequence: TGTGCCAGCAGTTTAGAGCTCCCCTATGGCTACACCTTC.

The chain is built from TRBV12-5 and TRBJ1-2; 7 bases line up with TRBD1. This CDR3 region has 13 residues. The ends lost 6 bases at V and 3 bases at J; junction bases unmatched: 4. CDR1 and CDR2 (germline): LGHNT, FRNRAP. CDR3 protein: CASGRGGHYGYTF. Written as DNA, the CDR3 is TGTGCTAGTGGGCGAGGGGGCCACTATGGCTACACCTTC.

The chain uses TRBV18 and TRBJ2-1; D is possibly TRBD2 (9 bases). Germline CDR1 reads KGHSH; CDR2 reads LQKENI. Trimming removed 0 bases at V and 7 bases at J, with 22 bases between. The CDR3 has 18 residues. CDR3 sequence: CASSPPTGERGARNEQFF. For the CDR3, the DNA is TGTGCCAGCTCACCACCGACAGGGGAGCGGGGGGCTCGGAATGAGCAGTTCTTC.

V is TRBV6-5 and J is TRBJ2-7; 11 bases agree with TRBD2. Germline lookup yields CDR1 MNHEY and CDR2 SVGAGI. J lost 2 bases, V lost 5 bases, and 5 bases had no gene match. The CDR3 sequence is 15 residues long. The CDR3 bases are TGTGCCAGCAGTACTTCTAGCGGGGGGCCCTACGAGCAGTACTTC. Translating it yields CASSTSSGGPYEQYF.

This rearrangement joins TRBV7-2 to TRBJ2-2; 10 positions agree with TRBD1. The CDR3 runs 15 residues. Per germline, CDR1 SGHTA and CDR2 FQGNSA. The V gene end was trimmed by 4 bases and the J gene end by 8 bases; junction bases not matched to a gene: 7. The CDR3 here is CASSSSGTGVGELFF. The CDR3 DNA reads as TGTGCCAGCAGCTCCTCCGGGACAGGGGTTGGGGAGCTGTTTTTT.

V gene TRBV7-2 combines with J gene TRBJ1-6, with unresolved D. Trimming pared 5 bases from V and 8 bases from J, leaving 10 bases between. The CDR3 spans 13 residues. Germline values: CDR1 SGHTA, CDR2 FQGNSA. The CDR3 bases are TGTGCCAGCAGCCCTACCCTCGATTCACCCCTCCACTTT. Protein sequence: CASSPTLDSPLHF. The full variable domain, in which reference TRBV7-2 and TRBJ1-6 provide the parts outside the CDR3, is GAGVSQSPSNKVTEKGKDVELRCDPISGHTALYWYRQSLGQGLEFLIYFQGNSAPDKSGLPSDRFSAERTGGSVSTLTIQRTQQEDSAVYLCASSPTLDSPLHFGNGTRLTVT.

This clone occurred once. The chain carries TRBV2 and TRBJ1-1; D is uncertain. Germline CDR1 SNHLY, CDR2 FYNNEI. Between the trimmed V and J ends, which lost 4 bases and 1 base, there was a span of 10 bases. This CDR3 has 14 residues. CDR3 amino acids: CASSGTDPNTEAFF. For the CDR3, the DNA is TGTGCCAGCAGTGGGACTGACCCGAACACTGAAGCTTTCTTT. Drawing the rest from reference TRBV2 and TRBJ1-1, the complete variable domain is EPEVTQTPSHQVTQMGQEVILRCVPISNHLYFYWYRQILGQKVEFLVSFYNNEISEKSEIFDDQFSVERPDGSNFTLKIRSTKLEDSAMYFCASSGTDPNTEAFFGQGTRLTVV.

The chain is built from TRBV7-6 and TRBJ2-1, with TRBD2 matching 11 bases. The CDR3 is 15 amino acids. V lost 5 bases and J lost 4; bases outside the gene matches: 4. From germline, CDR1 is SGHVS and CDR2 FNYEAQ. The CDR3 loop reads CASSHSGGDYNEQFF. The CDR3 DNA follows: TGTGCCAGCAGCCATAGCGGGGGGGATTACAATGAGCAGTTCTTC.

The chain links TRBV25-1 to TRBJ2-3, with 9 bases matching TRBD2. The ends lost 4 bases at V and 1 base at J; junction bases unmatched: 6. The CDR3 runs 16 residues. Germline values: CDR1 MGHDK, CDR2 SYGVNS. CDR3 residues: CASSAGRGGGTDTQYF. The CDR3 bases are TGTGCCAGCAGTGCTGGGCGGGGGGGTGGCACAGATACGCAGTATTTT. Using reference TRBV25-1 and TRBJ2-3 for the parts outside the CDR3, the full variable domain is EADIYQTPRYLVIGTGKKITLECSQTMGHDKMYWYQQDPGMELHLIHYSYGVNSTEKGDLSSESTVSRIRTEHFPLTLESARPSHTSQYLCASSAGRGGGTDTQYFGPGTRLTVL.

The chain links TRBV2 to TRBJ2-7; possible D gene TRBD2, 7 bases. Germline CDR1 reads SNHLY; CDR2 reads FYNNEI. Trimming pared 3 bases from V and 3 bases from J, leaving 12 bases between. The CDR3 is 14 residues long. The CDR3 is CASSDGGAGYEQYF. The CDR3 DNA reads as TGTGCCAGCAGTGATGGGGGGGCCGGCTACGAGCAGTACTTC.

This clone was detected only once. Additional DNA sequences in this sample encode the identical CDR3. The chain links TRBV5-1 to TRBJ2-5; TRBD2 aligns across 10 bases. The CDR3 has 18 amino acids. V dropped 1 base and J dropped 0; count of bases not matched to a gene: 9. Germline CDR1 is SGHRS and CDR2 is YFSETQ. CDR3 DNA sequence: TGCGCCAGCAGCTTGCGGCGGGCAGCGGGGGGGTACCAAGAGACCCAGTACTTC. Encoded protein: CASSLRRAAGGYQETQYF.

V is TRBV6-6 and J is TRBJ1-5, with 9 nucleotides matching TRBD1. Germline CDR1 is MNHNY and CDR2 is SVGAGI (reference sequence). This CDR3 spans 15 amino acids. J was trimmed by 7 bases and V by 6 bases; bases with no gene match: 10. The CDR3 loop reads CASRGGTGSPQPQHF. The CDR3 region has the DNA TGTGCCAGCAGAGGCGGGACAGGGAGCCCCCAGCCCCAGCATTTT.

CDR3 sequence reads: CASSIGGALNQPQHF. The CDR3 DNA sequence: TGTGCCAGTAGTATTGGAGGGGCCTTAAATCAGCCCCAGCATTTT. The chain has TRBV19 and TRBJ1-5, with TRBD1 as a possible D gene (5 bases). The CDR3 is 15 residues long. Germline CDR1 reads LNHDA; CDR2 reads SQIVND (reference sequence). The V and J ends lost 3 bases and 4 bases respectively, with 13 bases between them.

V and J are TRBV2 and TRBJ1-4; TRBD1 matches 7 bases. Germline assignment: CDR1 SNHLY and CDR2 FYNNEI. V shed 9 bases and J 7 bases; nucleotides not matched to a gene: 8. CDR3 length: 13 amino acids. The CDR3 nucleotides read TGTGCCAGTCAAGGACAGGTTGGTGAAAAACTGTTTTTT. Protein: CASQGQVGEKLFF.

The rearrangement links TRBV3-1 (or the pseudogene TRBV3-2) to TRBJ1-1; tentative D call: TRBD1 (5 bases). The CDR3 loop spans 14 amino acids. V was cut by 0 bases and J by 4 bases, with 9 bases left in between. The germline CDR1 and CDR2 sequences are LGHDT and YNNKEL (reference sequence). This CDR3 reads CASSQELRATEAFF. In DNA, the CDR3 is TGTGCCAGCAGCCAAGAGCTCAGGGCCACTGAAGCTTTCTTT.

This clone was seen only once. This chain links TRBV9 with TRBJ1-4; D remains ambiguous. CDR1 is SGDLS, CDR2 YYNGEE, per germline. This CDR3 is 16 amino acids long. The V end lost 0 bases, the J end lost 0 bases, and 9 bases lay between the germline ends. This chain's CDR3 is CASSVGGVATNEKLFF. The CDR3 bases are TGTGCCAGCAGCGTAGGGGGAGTAGCAACTAATGAAAAACTGTTTTTT.

The chain joins TRBV7-9 to TRBJ2-2, with a tentative D call TRBD2 (5 bases). V lost 5 bases and J 2 bases, leaving 15 bases between the germline ends. This CDR3 is built from 16 residues. CDR1 and CDR2 (germline): SEHNR, FQNEAQ (reference sequence). The CDR3: CASSPPGRVNTGELFF. The DNA for the CDR3 is TGTGCCAGCAGCCCGCCGGGGAGAGTTAACACCGGGGAGCTGTTTTTT.

This chain joins TRBV15 and TRBJ1-6; TRBD1 agrees at 10 bases. This CDR3 region has 21 residues. CDR1 is LNHNV, CDR2 YYDKDF, per germline (reference sequence). Germline trimming cut 0 bases from V and 0 bases from J; bases unmatched to any gene: 11. The CDR3 sequence is CATSRDRDVGQGSSYNSPLHF. The CDR3 bases are TGTGCCACCAGCAGAGATAGAGATGTGGGACAGGGGAGCTCCTATAATTCACCCCTCCACTTT.

The chain has TRBV11-2 and TRBJ1-5; no clear D. Trimming left V 1 base short and J 0 bases short, with 4 bases between. The CDR3 spans 14 residues. The germline V gene has CDR1 SGHAT and CDR2 FQNNGV. The CDR3 DNA reads TGTGCCAGCAGCTTAGCAGGTAGCAATCAGCCCCAGCATTTT. It encodes CASSLAGSNQPQHF.

The chain joins TRBV18 to TRBJ1-1; D might be TRBD1 (5 bases). V was trimmed by 1 base and J by 8 bases, leaving 17 bases between them. CDR1 and CDR2 (germline): KGHSH, LQKENI. The length of the CDR3 is 15 residues. The CDR3: CASSPQPGPGYEAFF. In DNA form, the CDR3 reads TGTGCCAGCTCACCACAGCCAGGGCCAGGGTACGAAGCTTTCTTT.